This is a list of T cell receptor beta chains from one sample in a study of technical replicates of blood from a few donors. Assay: immunoSEQ multiplex PCR; the TCRdb copy retains only in-frame clones and omits some. Found here are under 20,000 clones, over 80% of them singletons; the top ten hold approximately 12%. The sample consisted of PBMCs. These receptor sequences come from a human donor in good health. Each CDR3 is given with its conserved first and last residue. A D gene is named only where the DNA matches it firmly. The size of a clone is reported for some rows only, either as once, few or many, or as a class for expanded clones.

v_call: TRBV10-3; d_call: .; j_call: TRBJ2-1; clone_size: .; cdr3_aa: CAISEREFFHEQFF; cdr3_nt: TGTGCCATCAGTGAGCGGGAGTTCTTCCATGAGCAGTTCTTC
v_call: TRBV18; d_call: TRBD2; j_call: TRBJ2-5; clone_size: .; cdr3_aa: CASSPAGEKTQYF; cdr3_nt: TGTGCCAGCTCACCTGCGGGAGAAAAGACCCAGTACTTC
v_call: TRBV5-1; d_call: .; j_call: TRBJ1-1; clone_size: .; cdr3_aa: CASSTGSHDTEAFF; cdr3_nt: TGCGCCAGCAGCACAGGGTCCCACGACACTGAAGCTTTCTTT
v_call: TRBV11-3; d_call: .; j_call: TRBJ1-2; clone_size: once; cdr3_aa: CASSFSSGGGYTF; cdr3_nt: TGTGCCAGCAGCTTCAGCTCCGGGGGTGGCTACACCTTC
v_call: TRBV11-3; d_call: .; j_call: TRBJ2-7; clone_size: .; cdr3_aa: CASSLVSGYEQYF; cdr3_nt: TGTGCCAGCAGCTTAGTTTCAGGCTACGAGCAGTACTTC
v_call: TRBV5-1; d_call: .; j_call: TRBJ2-3; clone_size: .; cdr3_aa: CASSLAVRAPSTDTQYF; cdr3_nt: TGCGCCAGCAGCTTGGCCGTGAGGGCCCCTAGCACAGATACGCAGTATTTT
v_call: TRBV28; d_call: TRBD2; j_call: TRBJ2-7; clone_size: .; cdr3_aa: CASSPSGDPYEQYF; cdr3_nt: TGTGCCAGCAGTCCCAGCGGGGACCCCTACGAGCAGTACTTC
v_call: TRBV2; d_call: .; j_call: TRBJ2-1; clone_size: .; cdr3_aa: CASSGPQTGNYNEQFF; cdr3_nt: TGTGCCAGCAGTGGCCCCCAGACAGGAAACTACAATGAGCAGTTCTTC
v_call: TRBV27; d_call: TRBD2; j_call: TRBJ2-1; clone_size: .; cdr3_aa: CASSLRLAGLGNEQFF; cdr3_nt: TGTGCCAGCAGTCTACGACTAGCGGGATTGGGAAATGAGCAGTTCTTC
v_call: TRBV28; d_call: .; j_call: TRBJ2-2; clone_size: .; cdr3_aa: CASSSRGAGELFF; cdr3_nt: TGTGCCAGCAGTTCCCGAGGAGCCGGGGAGCTGTTTTTT
v_call: TRBV5-1; d_call: TRBD1; j_call: TRBJ1-4; clone_size: .; cdr3_aa: CASSLRPLTGDNEKLFF; cdr3_nt: TGCGCCAGCAGCCTCCGTCCCCTAACAGGGGATAATGAAAAACTGTTTTTT
v_call: TRBV4-2; d_call: TRBD2; j_call: TRBJ2-3; clone_size: once; cdr3_aa: CASSPQSVAGTDTQYF; cdr3_nt: TGTGCCAGCAGCCCCCAGTCGGTAGCGGGAACAGATACGCAGTATTTT
v_call: TRBV19; d_call: TRBD1; j_call: TRBJ1-4; clone_size: .; cdr3_aa: CASSSTGGREKLFF; cdr3_nt: TGTGCCAGTAGTTCGACAGGGGGCAGAGAAAAACTGTTTTTT
v_call: TRBV5-6; d_call: TRBD1; j_call: TRBJ2-5; clone_size: .; cdr3_aa: CASSSGTGAETQYF; cdr3_nt: TGTGCCAGCAGTTCCGGGACAGGGGCCGAGACCCAGTACTTC
v_call: TRBV6-5; d_call: TRBD2; j_call: TRBJ2-3; clone_size: .; cdr3_aa: CASSYSGRSTDTQYF; cdr3_nt: TGTGCCAGCAGTTACAGCGGGAGGTCGACAGATACGCAGTATTTT
v_call: TRBV6-5; d_call: TRBD2; j_call: TRBJ2-1; clone_size: .; cdr3_aa: CASSPLGSGLYEQFF; cdr3_nt: TGTGCCAGCAGCCCTCTAGGTAGCGGGCTCTATGAGCAGTTCTTC
v_call: TRBV27; d_call: TRBD1; j_call: TRBJ2-5; clone_size: .; cdr3_aa: CASSAGQGGFQTQYF; cdr3_nt: TGTGCCAGCAGTGCGGGACAGGGAGGTTTTCAGACCCAGTACTTC